Shown below are 12 T cell receptor beta chains from a single sample sequenced in a study of identical twins. TCRdb fed the 5' RACE reads into MiXCR, producing one record per CDR3 protein. The table records fewer than 500,000 distinct CDR3 sequences, about 13% of them present only once. The data also belong to a second study, concerning yellow fever vaccine responses in identical twins.

The specimen sequenced was CD4+ T cells sorted from blood. The receptors here all came from a woman aged 18 to 35 in good health.

The chain employs TRBV11-2 and TRBJ2-3, with 7 bases matching TRBD2. Trimming took 1 base from V and 5 from J; bases not matched to a gene: 6. Germline V gene data show CDR1 as SGHAT and CDR2 as FQNNGV. The CDR3 sequence is 15 residues long. DNA of the CDR3: TGTGCCAGCAGCTTAGTCAGCGGGATTGGAGATACGCAGTATTTT. Its translation is CASSLVSGIGDTQYF.

At least ten counts were recorded for this clonotype. The V and J genes are TRBV7-2 and TRBJ2-1; no definite D call. Germline CDR1 reads SGHTA; CDR2 reads FQGNSA. The CDR3 runs to 15 residues. V lost 7 bases and J 4 bases, leaving 17 bases between the germline ends. The CDR3 sequence: CASNHGSLDYNEQFF. The DNA of the CDR3 is TGTGCCAGCAACCACGGTAGCCTCGATTACAATGAGCAGTTCTTC.

This clonotype was counted at least ten times. The chain carries TRBV24-1 and TRBJ2-3; TRBD2 agrees at 8 bases. CDR3 length: 13 residues. Germline CDR1 reads KGHDR; CDR2 reads SFDVKD. With V trimmed by 9 bases and J by 3 bases, 4 bases remained unmatched. The CDR3 spells CATGQRGTDTQYF. The CDR3 nucleotides are TGTGCCACCGGGCAGCGGGGGACAGATACGCAGTATTTT.

This chain links TRBV11-2 with TRBJ2-2; the D is unclear. CDR3 length equals 13 residues. Germline CDR1 SGHAT, CDR2 FQNNGV. Deletions cut 3 bases from V and 7 bases from J, with 9 bases between. The CDR3 DNA reads TGTGCCAGCAGCTTGAATTTTGGCGGGGAGCTGTTTTTT. This gives the protein CASSLNFGGELFF.

This clonotype was counted only a few times. The rearrangement links TRBV28 to TRBJ2-2; 11 nucleotides match TRBD1. In germline, CDR1 is MDHEN, CDR2 SYDVKM. The CDR3 is made up of 12 amino acids. V shed 11 bases and J 4 bases; nucleotides not matched to a gene: 0. The CDR3 loop is CAGQGATGELFF. The CDR3 DNA reads as TGTGCCGGACAGGGGGCCACCGGGGAGCTGTTTTTT. Combining the CDR3 with reference TRBV28 and TRBJ2-2 gives the whole variable domain DVKVTQSSRYLVKRTGEKVFLECVQDMDHENMFWYRQDPGLGLRLIYFSYDVKMKEKGDIPEGYSVSREKKERFSLILESASTNQTSMYLCAGQGATGELFFGEGSRLTVL.

This clonotype occurred a few times. The chain carries TRBV11-2 and TRBJ2-4; the match to TRBD2 covers 8 bases. After removal of 3 bases from V and 6 bases from J, the junction contained 4 bases not matched to a gene. CDR1 is SGHAT, CDR2 FQNNGV, per germline. The CDR3 runs to 14 residues. CDR3 protein: CASSFATSANIQYF. The DNA for the CDR3 is TGTGCCAGCAGCTTTGCGACTAGCGCAAACATTCAGTACTTC.

This sequence joins TRBV9 and TRBJ2-5; the match to TRBD2 covers 7 bases. CDR1 and CDR2 from the germline V gene are SGDLS and YYNGEE. V lost 0 bases to trimming and J lost 5 bases; unmatched junction nucleotides: 7. There are 15 residues in the CDR3. This chain's CDR3 is CASSVVGLVSETQYF. CDR3 DNA sequence: TGTGCCAGCAGCGTAGTTGGACTAGTATCCGAGACCCAGTACTTC.

V usage is TRBV6-1 and J usage is TRBJ2-3, with D uncertain. The CDR3 covers 13 residues. Germline values: CDR1 MNHNS, CDR2 SASEGT. The germline V and J ends were trimmed by 1 base and 8 bases, with 10 bases remaining between them. CDR3 in amino acids: CASSEEAARTQYF. The CDR3 DNA reads TGTGCCAGCAGTGAAGAGGCGGCGCGTACGCAGTATTTT.

This clonotype was counted a few times. The chain couples TRBV11-2 to TRBJ2-3, with D unresolved. Trimming cost V 4 bases and J 2 bases, with 19 bases left between them. Germline V lookup: CDR1 SGHAT, CDR2 FQNNGV. The CDR3 extends over 17 amino acids. The CDR3 DNA reads as TGTGCCAGCAGCTCGAAGACTGGCATTAGACTCACAGATACGCAGTATTTT. Protein: CASSSKTGIRLTDTQYF.

The chain carries TRBV6-1 and TRBJ1-1, with a tentative D call TRBD1 (5 bases). Germline CDR1 reads MNHNS; CDR2 reads SASEGT. V lost 7 bases and J 0 bases, leaving 12 bases between the germline ends. The CDR3 runs to 14 residues. CDR3 residues: CASMTDLVNTEAFF. CDR3 in DNA: TGTGCCAGCATGACAGATCTAGTGAACACTGAAGCTTTCTTT.

The genes are TRBV11-2 and TRBJ2-1; D not resolved. V lost 0 bases and J lost 0, with 12 bases in between. CDR1 and CDR2 from the germline V gene are SGHAT and FQNNGV. The CDR3 runs 17 residues. CDR3 sequence (DNA): TGTGCCAGCAGCTTAGATGGGGTTACGAGCTCCTACAATGAGCAGTTCTTC. Translating it yields CASSLDGVTSSYNEQFF.

The chain uses TRBV20-1 and TRBJ2-1; D not certain. V was cut by 6 bases and J by 5 bases, with 11 bases left in between. CDR3 length: 12 amino acids. CDR1 is DFQATT and CDR2 is SNEGSKA in the germline V gene (reference sequence). The CDR3 is CSARRPDNEQFF. The CDR3 DNA follows: TGCAGTGCCCGACGTCCAGACAATGAGCAGTTCTTC.